The entry below describes one TCR beta chain. Its antigen is not identified. This sample was taken from a study of early T cells in non-severe SARS-CoV-2 infection. Study-level findings and limits: Private and CD4 specificities were missed by VDJdb matching, which favored anti-spike CD8 responses.

V shed 2 bases and J shed 3 bases, with 10 bases lying between them. This CDR3 is built from 14 residues. Researchers tagged individual cDNA molecules with unique molecular identifiers. TCRdb processed the 5' RACE reads anew with MiXCR; each CDR3 protein has one entry. The profile shows tens of thousands of distinct CDR3 sequences, 6.2% of them singletons. The sequenced sample was whole blood, obtained at baseline. This chain joins TRBV12-3 or TRBV12-4 and TRBJ2-5; no clear D gene. The source is an adult who was a healthcare worker with PCR-confirmed SARS-CoV-2 infection or an uninfected control (not recorded which). The CDR3 loop reads CASSLMVAEETQYF. CDR3 coding DNA: TGTGCCAGCAGTTTAATGGTGGCGGAAGAGACCCAGTACTTC.